The next 9 T cell receptor beta chains were all read from a single sample in a study of T cell responses to AZD1222 COVID-19 vaccine. The repertoire was sequenced with immunoSEQ multiplex PCR; TCRdb's copy has only in-frame clones and lacks some. The sample includes roughly 110,000 clones, just under 90% seen only once; the top ten take around 10%. The material sequenced was peripheral blood, taken on day 0 of AZD1222 vaccination. Receptors were obtained from an adult in good health.

This clone has only one observation. This chain links TRBV6-9 with TRBJ1-6; a possible D gene is TRBD1 (5 bases). In germline, CDR1 is MNHGY, CDR2 SVAAGI. The CDR3 runs 16 residues. V lost 7 bases and J 0 bases, leaving 13 bases between the germline ends. Here the CDR3 reads CASNTEGSSYNSPLHF. The CDR3, as DNA: TGTGCCAGCAACACCGAGGGGAGCTCCTATAATTCACCCCTCCACTTT.

J is TRBJ1-5 and V is TRBV29-1; D is possibly TRBD1 (6 bases). Germline CDR1 reads SQVTM; CDR2 reads ANQGSEA. Trimming took 7 bases from V and 2 from J, leaving 12 bases between them. The CDR3 contains 13 residues. The CDR3 loop reads CSAQGLGNQPQHF. CDR3 nucleotide sequence: TGCAGCGCCCAGGGGTTGGGCAATCAGCCCCAGCATTTT.

V usage is TRBV3-1 (or the pseudogene TRBV3-2) and J usage is TRBJ2-3, with 9 bases fitting TRBD2. Unmatched junction bases numbered 9, after V lost 0 bases and J lost 5 bases. Germline V gene data show CDR1 as LGHDT and CDR2 as YNNKEL (reference sequence). This CDR3 contains 17 residues. CDR3 amino acids: CASSQEVSGGLIDTQYF. The CDR3, as DNA: TGTGCCAGCAGCCAAGAAGTTAGCGGGGGATTGATAGATACGCAGTATTTT.

The gene calls are TRBV19 and TRBJ1-5, with unresolved D. This CDR3 spans 16 amino acids. Per germline, CDR1 LNHDA and CDR2 SQIVND (reference sequence). V was pared by 3 bases and J by 0 bases, with 12 bases between. The CDR3 nucleotides read TGTGCCAGTAGTATTCTAGGAGGGTTTAGCAATCAGCCCCAGCATTTT. Protein: CASSILGGFSNQPQHF.

The V and J genes are TRBV20-1 and TRBJ1-1, with TRBD1 as a possible D gene (5 bases). Germline CDR1 and CDR2: DFQATT and SNEGSKA (reference sequence). Trimming cost V 3 bases and J 8 bases, with 13 bases left between them. This CDR3 is built from 12 residues. Here the CDR3 DNA reads TGCAGTGCTAGTCCGATAAGGACAGAAGCTTTCTTT. Translated, it gives CSASPIRTEAFF.

The CDR3 region is CATSGNRGSEKLFF. Here the CDR3 DNA reads TGTGCCACCAGTGGGAACAGGGGGAGTGAAAAACTGTTTTTT. The V and J genes are TRBV24-1 and TRBJ1-4, with 8 nucleotides matching TRBD1. The germline CDR1 and CDR2 sequences are KGHDR and SFDVKD. CDR3 length equals 14 residues. V trimming: 5 bases; J trimming: 7 bases; junction bases outside the gene matches: 5.

V is TRBV9 and J is TRBJ1-2, with D perhaps matching TRBD1 (6 bases). Germline V CDR1 and CDR2: SGDLS, YYNGEE. The CDR3 has 14 amino acids. V lost 4 bases, J lost 8 bases, and 18 bases lay in between. The CDR3 region has the DNA TGTGCCAGCAGCAAAAGCAGGGGTACATTCGGCTACACCTTC. It encodes CASSKSRGTFGYTF. The variable domain in full, completed from reference TRBV9 and TRBJ1-2, reads DSGVTQTPKHLITATGQRVTLRCSPRSGDLSVYWYQQSLDQGLQFLIQYYNGEERAKGNILERFSAQQFPDLHSELNLSSLELGDSALYFCASSKSRGTFGYTFGSGTRLTVV.

With respect to this clone: The sample holds other DNA sequences that translate to the same CDR3. The rearrangement uses TRBV19 and TRBJ2-1, with D hard to call. This CDR3 is 15 amino acids long. Trimming pared 2 bases from V and 2 bases from J, leaving 10 bases between. Looked up from germline, CDR1 is LNHDA and CDR2 is SQIVND (reference sequence). CDR3 region: CASSILTRTYNEQFF. In DNA form, the CDR3 reads TGTGCCAGTAGTATATTGACCCGGACCTACAATGAGCAGTTCTTC. The full variable domain, completed using reference TRBV19 and TRBJ2-1, is DGGITQSPKYLFRKEGQNVTLSCEQNLNHDAMYWYRQDPGQGLRLIYYSQIVNDFQKGDIAEGYSVSREKKESFPLTVTSAQKNPTAFYLCASSILTRTYNEQFFGPGTRLTVL.

The chain recombines TRBV7-9 with TRBJ2-3, with 10 bases aligning to TRBD2. The CDR3 is made up of 18 amino acids. J gave up 2 bases and V 5 bases, and 13 bases lay outside the gene matches. Germline assignment: CDR1 SEHNR and CDR2 FQNEAQ (reference sequence). CDR3 protein: CASSPPFRLAGVTDTQYF. The CDR3 DNA follows: TGTGCCAGCAGCCCCCCCTTCCGACTAGCGGGTGTCACAGATACGCAGTATTTT.